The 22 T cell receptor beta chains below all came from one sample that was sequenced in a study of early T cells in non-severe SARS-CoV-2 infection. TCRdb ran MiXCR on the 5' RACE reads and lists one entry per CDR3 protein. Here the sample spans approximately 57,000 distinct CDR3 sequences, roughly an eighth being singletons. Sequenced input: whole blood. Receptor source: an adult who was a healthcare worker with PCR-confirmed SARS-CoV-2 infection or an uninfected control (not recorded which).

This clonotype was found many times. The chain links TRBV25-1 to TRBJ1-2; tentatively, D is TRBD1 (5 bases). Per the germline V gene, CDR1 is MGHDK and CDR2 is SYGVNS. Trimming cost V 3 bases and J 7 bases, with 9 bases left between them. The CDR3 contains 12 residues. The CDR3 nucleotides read TGTGCCAGCAGTGAGGGGGGACTTGGCTACACCTTC. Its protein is CASSEGGLGYTF.

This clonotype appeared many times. The CDR3: CASSSLGLWDPYSNQPQHF. CDR3 nucleotides: TGTGCCAGCAGTTCGTTGGGGTTATGGGATCCCTATAGCAATCAGCCCCAGCATTTT. The chain links TRBV6-1 to TRBJ1-5; D is ambiguous. V was pared by 5 bases and J by 0 bases, with 23 bases between. Per the germline V gene, CDR1 is MNHNS and CDR2 is SASEGT. The CDR3 covers 19 residues.

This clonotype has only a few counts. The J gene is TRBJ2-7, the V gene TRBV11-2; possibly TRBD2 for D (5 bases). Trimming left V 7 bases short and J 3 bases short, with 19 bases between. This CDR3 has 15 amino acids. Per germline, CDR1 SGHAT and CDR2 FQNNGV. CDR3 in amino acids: CASNQAGSGFYEQYF. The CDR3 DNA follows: TGTGCCAGCAACCAGGCGGGCTCCGGGTTCTACGAGCAGTACTTC.

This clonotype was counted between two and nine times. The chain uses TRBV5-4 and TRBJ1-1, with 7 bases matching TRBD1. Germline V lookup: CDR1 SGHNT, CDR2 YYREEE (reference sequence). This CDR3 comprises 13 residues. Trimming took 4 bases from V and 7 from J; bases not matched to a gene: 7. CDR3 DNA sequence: TGTGCCAGCAGCCCTGGACAGGCGGTTGAAGCTTTCTTT. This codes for CASSPGQAVEAFF.

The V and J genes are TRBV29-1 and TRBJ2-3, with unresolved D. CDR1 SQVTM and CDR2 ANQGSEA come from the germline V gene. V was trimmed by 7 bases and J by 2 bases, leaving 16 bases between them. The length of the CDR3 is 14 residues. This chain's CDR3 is CSARPRSSTDTQYF. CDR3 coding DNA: TGCAGCGCTCGCCCCCGGTCCTCCACAGATACGCAGTATTTT.

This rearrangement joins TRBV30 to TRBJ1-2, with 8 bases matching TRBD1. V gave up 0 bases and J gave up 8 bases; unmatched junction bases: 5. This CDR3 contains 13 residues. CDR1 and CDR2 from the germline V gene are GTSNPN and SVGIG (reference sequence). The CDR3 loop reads CAWSVGTGSGYTF. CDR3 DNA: TGTGCCTGGAGTGTTGGGACAGGTTCCGGCTACACCTTC.

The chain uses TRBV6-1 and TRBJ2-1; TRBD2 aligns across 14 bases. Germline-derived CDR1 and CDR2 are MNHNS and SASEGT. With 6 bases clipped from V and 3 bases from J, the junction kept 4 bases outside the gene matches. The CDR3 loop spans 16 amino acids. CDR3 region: CASRGTSGGLYNEQFF. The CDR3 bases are TGTGCCAGCAGGGGGACTAGCGGGGGCCTCTACAATGAGCAGTTCTTC.

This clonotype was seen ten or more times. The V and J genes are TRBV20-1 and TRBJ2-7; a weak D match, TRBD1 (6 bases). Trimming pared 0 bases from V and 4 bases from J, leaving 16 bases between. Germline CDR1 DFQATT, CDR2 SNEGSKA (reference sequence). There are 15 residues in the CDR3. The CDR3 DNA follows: TGCAGTGCTAGAGATAGTTGGCAGGGGCGGTACGAGCAGTACTTC. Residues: CSARDSWQGRYEQYF.

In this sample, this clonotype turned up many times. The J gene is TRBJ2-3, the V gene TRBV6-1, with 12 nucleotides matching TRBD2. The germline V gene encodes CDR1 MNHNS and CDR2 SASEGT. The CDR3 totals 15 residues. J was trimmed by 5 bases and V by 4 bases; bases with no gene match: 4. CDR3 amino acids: CASSALAGGEDTQYF. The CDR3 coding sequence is TGTGCCAGCAGTGCCCTAGCGGGGGGGGAAGATACGCAGTATTTT.

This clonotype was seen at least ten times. The chain's CDR3 is CASRSFTGEQFF. CDR3 DNA sequence: TGTGCCAGCAGGTCCTTCACGGGGGAGCAGTTCTTC. The V and J genes are TRBV6-5 and TRBJ2-1, with D possibly matching TRBD2 (5 bases). V was cut by 6 bases and J by 10 bases, with 13 bases left in between. This CDR3 contains 12 residues. Germline V gene data show CDR1 as MNHEY and CDR2 as SVGAGI.

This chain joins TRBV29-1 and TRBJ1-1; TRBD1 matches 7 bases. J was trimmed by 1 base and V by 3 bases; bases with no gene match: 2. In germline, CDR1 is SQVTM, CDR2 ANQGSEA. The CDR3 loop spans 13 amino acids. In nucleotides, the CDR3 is TGCAGCGTTGAGGGGACAGAGAACACTGAAGCTTTCTTT. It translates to CSVEGTENTEAFF.

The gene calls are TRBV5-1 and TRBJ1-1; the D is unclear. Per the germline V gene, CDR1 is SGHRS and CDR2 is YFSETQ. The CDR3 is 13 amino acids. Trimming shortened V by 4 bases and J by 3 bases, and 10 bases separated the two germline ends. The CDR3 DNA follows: TGCGCCAGCAGCCTTTGGGTTGACACTGAAGCTTTCTTT. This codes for CASSLWVDTEAFF.

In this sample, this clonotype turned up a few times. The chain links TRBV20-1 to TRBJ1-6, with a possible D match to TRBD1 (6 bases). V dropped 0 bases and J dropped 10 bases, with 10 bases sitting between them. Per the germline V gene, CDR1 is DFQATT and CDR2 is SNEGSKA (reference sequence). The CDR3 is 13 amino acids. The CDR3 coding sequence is TGCAGTGCTAGAGAAACAGGGTGGTCACCCCTCCACTTT. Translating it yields CSARETGWSPLHF.

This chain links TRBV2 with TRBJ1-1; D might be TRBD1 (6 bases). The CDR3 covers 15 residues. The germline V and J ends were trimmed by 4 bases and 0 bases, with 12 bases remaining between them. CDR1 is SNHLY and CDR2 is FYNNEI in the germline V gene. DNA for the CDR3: TGTGCCAGCAGTGTAGGGGGTTCCATGAACACTGAAGCTTTCTTT. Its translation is CASSVGGSMNTEAFF.

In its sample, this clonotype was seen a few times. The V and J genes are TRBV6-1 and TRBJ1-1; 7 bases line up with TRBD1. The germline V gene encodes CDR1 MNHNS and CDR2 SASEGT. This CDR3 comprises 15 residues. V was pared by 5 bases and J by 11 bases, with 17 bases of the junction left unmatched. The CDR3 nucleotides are TGTGCCAGCAGTCAAAACCGGGACAGCGTCCTAGAGGCTTTCTTT. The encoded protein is CASSQNRDSVLEAFF.

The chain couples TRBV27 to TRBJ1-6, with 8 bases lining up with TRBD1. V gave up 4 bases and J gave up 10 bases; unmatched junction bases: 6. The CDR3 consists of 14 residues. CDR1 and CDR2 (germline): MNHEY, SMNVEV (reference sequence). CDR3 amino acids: CASSSRQGWSPLHF. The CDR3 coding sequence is TGTGCCAGCAGTTCTCGACAGGGGTGGTCACCCCTCCACTTT.

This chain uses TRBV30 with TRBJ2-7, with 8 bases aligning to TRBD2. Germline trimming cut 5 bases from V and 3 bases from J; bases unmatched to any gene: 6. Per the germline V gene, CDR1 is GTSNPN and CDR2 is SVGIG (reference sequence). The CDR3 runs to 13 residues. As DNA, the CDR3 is TGTGCCTGGTCCCACGCGGGGGGCTACGAGCAGTACTTC. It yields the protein CAWSHAGGYEQYF.

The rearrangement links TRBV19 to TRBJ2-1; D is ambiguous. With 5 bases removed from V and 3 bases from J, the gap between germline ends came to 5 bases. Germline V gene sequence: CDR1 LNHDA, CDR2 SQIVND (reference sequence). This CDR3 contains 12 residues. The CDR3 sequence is CASSPHYNEQFF. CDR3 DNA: TGTGCCAGTAGTCCCCACTACAATGAGCAGTTCTTC.

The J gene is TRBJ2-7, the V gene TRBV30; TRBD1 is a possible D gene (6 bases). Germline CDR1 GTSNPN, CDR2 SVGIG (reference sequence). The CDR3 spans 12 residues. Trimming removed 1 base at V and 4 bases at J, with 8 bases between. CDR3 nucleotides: TGTGCCTGGAGTGATACAGGGTACGAGCAGTACTTC. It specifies CAWSDTGYEQYF.

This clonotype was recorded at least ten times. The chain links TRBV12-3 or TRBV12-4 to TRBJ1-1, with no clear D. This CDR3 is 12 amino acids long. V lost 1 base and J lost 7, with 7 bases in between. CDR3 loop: CASSLGGYEAFF. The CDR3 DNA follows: TGTGCCAGCAGTTTAGGGGGATATGAAGCTTTCTTT.

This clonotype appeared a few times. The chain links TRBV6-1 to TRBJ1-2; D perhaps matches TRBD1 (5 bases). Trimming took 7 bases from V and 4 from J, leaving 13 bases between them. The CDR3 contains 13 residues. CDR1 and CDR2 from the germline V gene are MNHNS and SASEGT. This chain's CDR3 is CASTQTDIYGYTF. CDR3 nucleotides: TGTGCCAGCACCCAGACAGATATCTATGGCTACACCTTC.

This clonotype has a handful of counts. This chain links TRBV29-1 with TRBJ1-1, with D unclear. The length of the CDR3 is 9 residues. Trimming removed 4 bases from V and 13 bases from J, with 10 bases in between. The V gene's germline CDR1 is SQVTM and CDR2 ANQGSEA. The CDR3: CSVGASGFF. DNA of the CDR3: TGCAGCGTTGGGGCCTCGGGTTTCTTT.